The next 26 T cell receptor beta chains were all read from a single sample in a study of T cells in Graves' hyperthyroidism and ophthalmopathy. The source material, RNA transcripts, was used to amplify TCR beta CDR3 regions. HTBI primers were the set used in a first-round RT-PCR of the TCR CDR3. TCRdb redid the calling of the multiplex PCR reads with MiXCR, one entry per CDR3 protein. The profile shows a few hundred thousand distinct CDR3 sequences, under 15% of them singletons. The sample taken for sequencing was blood. These receptors were taken from a woman aged 25 to 39 with Graves' hyperthyroidism.

Many counts were recorded for this clonotype. This chain uses TRBV30 with TRBJ1-1, with a weak D call TRBD1 (6 bases). The CDR3 spans 14 residues. CDR1 and CDR2 (germline): GTSNPN, SVGIG (reference sequence). V lost 2 bases to trimming and J lost 2 bases, with 12 bases between them. The CDR3 sequence: CAWSRRTANTEAFF. Here the CDR3 DNA reads TGTGCCTGGAGTCGTCGGACAGCTAACACTGAAGCTTTCTTT.

CDR3 sequence reads: CASSQTRFTDTQYF. The DNA for the CDR3 is TGTGCCAGCAGTCAAACCCGATTCACAGATACGCAGTATTTT. The V call is TRBV6-2 or TRBV6-3, the J call TRBJ2-3; D is unresolved. The CDR3 covers 14 residues. V was clipped by 5 bases and J by 2 bases, with 11 bases between them. The germline V gene encodes CDR1 MNHEY and CDR2 SVGEGT.

This clonotype has at least ten counts. This chain joins TRBV30 and TRBJ2-5; no definite D call. Trimming removed 8 bases from V and 0 bases from J, with 13 bases in between. CDR1 is GTSNPN and CDR2 is SVGIG in the germline V gene (reference sequence). The CDR3 covers 13 residues. The CDR3 is CAQGPGYQETQYF. CDR3 sequence (DNA): TGTGCCCAAGGCCCGGGTTACCAAGAGACCCAGTACTTC.

At least ten counts were recorded for this clonotype. The chain couples TRBV12-3 or TRBV12-4 to TRBJ2-3; D is unclear. CDR3 length equals 16 residues. Deletions cut 5 bases from V and 1 base from J, with 16 bases between. The CDR3 DNA reads TGTGCCAGCAGTCCCGGGCCAACCTTGGGCACAGATACGCAGTATTTT. Encoded protein: CASSPGPTLGTDTQYF.

In its sample, this clonotype was seen many times. The chain has TRBV28 and TRBJ2-3, with D perhaps TRBD2 (8 bases). Germline V gives CDR1 MDHEN, CDR2 SYDVKM. The CDR3 is 17 residues long. Trimming pared 1 base from V and 0 bases from J, leaving 14 bases between. CDR3 in DNA: TGTGCCAGCAGTTTATACGGGGGGGACAGAAGCACAGATACGCAGTATTTT. Its protein product is CASSLYGGDRSTDTQYF.

This clonotype was recorded many times. The CDR3 DNA reads TGTGCCAGCAGCTTAGGTGACAGATGGAACACTGAAGCTTTCTTT. It encodes CASSLGDRWNTEAFF. J is TRBJ1-1 and V is TRBV11-1, with TRBD1 as a possible D gene (5 bases). The germline CDR1 and CDR2 sequences are SGHAT and FQDESV (reference sequence). This CDR3 contains 15 residues. Trimming took 1 base from V and 1 from J, leaving 10 bases between them.

In this sample, this clonotype turned up many times. The J gene is TRBJ1-2, the V gene TRBV28; no definite D call. CDR1 MDHEN and CDR2 SYDVKM come from the germline V gene. The CDR3 extends over 14 amino acids. V was shortened by 1 base and J by 8 bases, with 14 bases between the two germline ends. CDR3 sequence: CASSLLAPKAGYTF. The CDR3 nucleotides are TGTGCCAGCAGTTTATTAGCTCCTAAAGCGGGCTACACCTTC.

V and J are TRBV10-2 and TRBJ2-6; maybe TRBD1 (6 bases). Deletions cut 0 bases from V and 4 bases from J, with 16 bases between. Germline V gives CDR1 WSHSY, CDR2 SAAADI. The length of the CDR3 is 18 residues. Written as DNA, the CDR3 is TGCGCCAGCAGTGAGTCGGGCTACAGGGTCGGGGGGGCCAACGTCCTGACTTTC. Protein: CASSESGYRVGGANVLTF.

This sequence joins TRBV14 and TRBJ2-1; 9 bases line up with TRBD1. V shed 6 bases, J shed 9 bases, and the junction held 15 bases outside the gene matches. The CDR3 totals 16 residues. CDR1 is SGHDN, CDR2 FVKESK, per germline. CDR3 nucleotide sequence: TGTGCCAGCAGGGGTCAGGGGGGACAGGGCTTCGGTGAGCAGTTCTTC. Its translation: CASRGQGGQGFGEQFF.

Notes on this clonotype: Given the absence of the conserved phenylalanine or tryptophan at the CDR3 end, a read error is likely. This sequence joins TRBV6-2 or TRBV6-3 and TRBJ1-3; 8 nucleotides match TRBD1. The CDR3 length is 19 residues. V trimming: 2 bases; J trimming: 0 bases; junction bases outside the gene matches: 12. Germline V gene lookup returns CDR1 MNHEY and CDR2 SVGEGT. This chain's CDR3 is CASSYDVRGPITSGNTIYL. The CDR3, as DNA: TGTGCCAGCAGTTACGATGTCAGGGGGCCGATCACCTCTGGAAACACCATATATTTG.

V usage is TRBV2 and J usage is TRBJ2-2; the match to TRBD1 covers 9 bases. After removal of 2 bases from V and 0 bases from J, the junction contained 4 bases not matched to a gene. This CDR3 has 17 amino acids. Germline lookup yields CDR1 SNHLY and CDR2 FYNNEI. The CDR3 sequence: CASSEQTGGPNTGELFF. In DNA form, the CDR3 reads TGTGCCAGCAGTGAACAGACAGGGGGACCGAACACCGGGGAGCTGTTTTTT.

In its sample, this clonotype was seen many times. The J gene is TRBJ1-5, the V gene TRBV20-1, with unresolved D. The V gene lost 6 bases and the J gene lost 0 bases, with 15 bases spanning the gap. The CDR3 is 15 amino acids. CDR1 and CDR2 from the germline V gene are DFQATT and SNEGSKA (reference sequence). DNA of the CDR3: TGCAGTGCAATGGACGGAAGCTATAGCAATCAGCCCCAGCATTTT. Its translation: CSAMDGSYSNQPQHF.

This clonotype has ten or more counts. The gene calls are TRBV3-1 and TRBJ2-1; D perhaps matches TRBD1 (5 bases). Germline CDR1 and CDR2: LGHDT and YNNKEL (reference sequence). This CDR3 has 15 amino acids. V was pared by 1 base and J by 10 bases, with 17 bases between. CDR3 DNA: TGTGCCAGCAGCCAAGCCGGGTCAAATCAGGGCGAGCAGTTCTTC. It codes for CASSQAGSNQGEQFF.

This sequence joins TRBV19 and TRBJ2-2; D is unclear. This CDR3 has 13 residues. Looked up from germline, CDR1 is LNHDA and CDR2 is SQIVND (reference sequence). V was cut by 6 bases and J by 4 bases, with 9 bases left in between. The CDR3: CASSQIRTGELFF. For the CDR3, the DNA is TGTGCCAGTAGCCAAATCCGCACCGGGGAGCTGTTTTTT.

The sample holds a few counts of this clonotype. The junction differs from germline at one of its ends, possibly a read error. The V gene is TRBV5-1, the J gene TRBJ2-2; no clear D gene. The CDR3 runs 13 residues. Germline loops: CDR1 SGHRS, CDR2 YFSETQ. This CDR3 reads CARSSGSAGELFF. Here the CDR3 DNA reads TGCGCCAGGAGCTCTGGATCGGCCGGGGAGCTGTTTTTT.

There are many counts of this clonotype. The chain has TRBV6-1 and TRBJ2-1; 8 nucleotides line up with TRBD2. CDR3 length: 16 residues. Germline CDR1 MNHNS, CDR2 SASEGT. V lost 5 bases and J lost 4; bases outside the gene matches: 10. The CDR3 sequence is CASSPQPGGGYNEQFF. Here the CDR3 DNA reads TGTGCCAGCAGTCCACAACCGGGGGGGGGTTACAATGAGCAGTTCTTC.

V and J are TRBV25-1 and TRBJ2-7; possibly TRBD2 for D (6 bases). The V end was cut by 3 bases, the J end by 0 bases, with 15 bases between. The CDR3 is 16 amino acids. Germline V gene data show CDR1 as MGHDK and CDR2 as SYGVNS. In DNA form, the CDR3 reads TGTGCCAGCAGTGATCAAGCGGGTCCGCTCTCCTACGAGCAGTACTTC. Protein sequence: CASSDQAGPLSYEQYF.

This clonotype has ten or more counts. This sequence joins TRBV6-1 and TRBJ2-7, with 8 bases that match TRBD2. The CDR3 extends over 15 amino acids. Germline V lookup: CDR1 MNHNS, CDR2 SASEGT. The V segment lost 6 bases and the J segment 3 bases; nucleotides outside the gene matches: 10. The CDR3 DNA follows: TGTGCCAGCAGATCCGGGACTAGGTTCAACTACGAGCAGTACTTC. Amino acid sequence: CASRSGTRFNYEQYF.

The chain is built from TRBV6-2 or TRBV6-3 and TRBJ2-1; either TRBD1 or TRBD2 may fit D (5 bases each). V was cut by 6 bases and J by 13 bases, with 22 bases left in between. There are 14 residues in the CDR3. Germline V gene sequence: CDR1 MNHEY, CDR2 SVGEGT. The CDR3, as DNA: TGTGCCAGCAGCCTCGGGACCGACATAGGAATCCAGTTCTTC. Its protein product is CASSLGTDIGIQFF.

The chain combines TRBV9 with TRBJ1-3; D is undetermined. V lost 4 bases and J 1 base, leaving 9 bases between the germline ends. Germline-derived CDR1 and CDR2 are SGDLS and YYNGEE. The length of the CDR3 is 14 residues. CDR3 sequence reads: CASSPRASGNTIYF. The CDR3 nucleotides are TGTGCCAGCAGCCCGAGGGCGTCTGGAAACACCATATATTTT.

The chain couples TRBV4-2 to TRBJ2-3, with D unresolved. The CDR3 length is 14 residues. CDR1 and CDR2 (germline): LGHNA, YNFKEQ. Between the trimmed V and J ends, which lost 5 bases and 1 base, there was a span of 10 bases. As DNA, the CDR3 is TGTGCCAGCAGCGGTGACAAAGGCACAGATACGCAGTATTTT. Translating it yields CASSGDKGTDTQYF.

This clonotype was seen a few times. The chain combines TRBV5-1 with TRBJ2-7, with 8 bases aligning to TRBD2. The CDR3 totals 16 residues. Unmatched junction bases numbered 8, after V lost 2 bases and J lost 1 base. From germline, CDR1 is SGHRS and CDR2 YFSETQ. CDR3 sequence reads: CASSFGLAGGSYEQYF. In DNA, the CDR3 is TGCGCCAGCAGCTTTGGGCTAGCGGGCGGATCCTACGAGCAGTACTTC. The full variable domain, its missing parts supplied by reference TRBV5-1 and TRBJ2-7, is KAGVTQTPRYLIKTRGQQVTLSCSPISGHRSVSWYQQTPGQGLQFLFEYFSETQRNKGNFPGRFSGRQFSNSRSEMNVSTLELGDSALYLCASSFGLAGGSYEQYFGPGTRLTVT.

CDR3 nucleotide sequence: TGTGCCAGCATGACTACTAGCGGGAGTCACTCCGAGCAGTACTTC. It codes for CASMTTSGSHSEQYF. The V and J genes are TRBV2 and TRBJ2-7; 11 bases agree with TRBD2. Germline V lookup: CDR1 SNHLY, CDR2 FYNNEI. The trim removed 7 bases at V and 6 bases at J, leaving 11 bases unmatched. This CDR3 region has 15 residues.

This clonotype was found many times. The chain has TRBV12-3 or TRBV12-4 and TRBJ2-2, with D possibly matching TRBD2 (5 bases). Trimming removed 3 bases at V and 5 bases at J, with 13 bases between. There are 15 residues in the CDR3. CDR3 DNA sequence: TGTGCCAGCAGTTTTACCGGGGTGAATACCGGGGAGCTGTTTTTT. This encodes CASSFTGVNTGELFF.

J is TRBJ1-6 and V is TRBV6-1; 10 bases agree with TRBD1. V was pared by 7 bases and J by 8 bases, with 8 bases of the junction left unmatched. Germline V gene lookup returns CDR1 MNHNS and CDR2 SASEGT. This CDR3 comprises 15 residues. CDR3 region: CASIRDRGGDSPLHF. For the CDR3, the DNA is TGTGCCAGCATCCGGGACAGGGGAGGAGATTCACCCCTCCACTTT.

The chain carries TRBV3-1 and TRBJ1-1; tentatively, D is TRBD1 (5 bases). Trimming took off 6 bases at V and 1 base at J, with 12 bases between the two ends. This CDR3 spans 14 amino acids. Germline assignment: CDR1 LGHDT and CDR2 YNNKEL (reference sequence). This CDR3 is CASSRAGSNTEAFF. CDR3 in DNA: TGTGCCAGCAGTCGGGCAGGGTCGAACACTGAAGCTTTCTTT.